The clone carrying this TCR beta chain was counted only a few times. What it recognizes is unknown. A single record per CDR3 protein comes from TCRdb applying MiXCR to the 5' RACE reads. The table includes 540,000 or so distinct CDR3 sequences, approximately 20% detected once. This specimen comes from a study of T-cell memory formation after mild COVID-19. Whole-study results and caveats: Several responding clones turned up in pre-infection memory, indicating that cross-reactive memory may have taken part. Mainly in CM and EM were contracting CD4+ clones; CD8+ were in EMRA.

There are 15 residues in the CDR3. V was pared by 3 bases and J by 1 base, with 9 bases between. This chain uses TRBV12-3 or TRBV12-4 with TRBJ2-2; no firm D call. This TCR derives from an adult woman who had mild COVID-19 (a few samples of this study predate the infection). Cell type and time point are not known. Sequences were obtained from PBMCs or a T cell subset sorted from them (not recorded which). The CDR3 is CASSFTHMNTGELFF. CDR3 coding DNA: TGTGCCAGCAGTTTTACACACATGAACACCGGGGAGCTGTTTTTT.